This T cell receptor beta chain was recovered during a study of CD4 T cell repertoires in COVID-19 (dated by TCRdb to the early 2020s). In the study overall: For cross-reactivity analysis, CFSE-low cells were expanded with IL-2 for around ten days, then relabeled and restimulated with spike proteins from other coronaviruses. Naturally processed CD4+ T cell responses to SARS-CoV-2 spike and nucleoprotein were characterized in COVID-19-recovered individuals, and clonal composition was assessed by TCR Vbeta sequencing. In a few recovered individuals, the researchers analyzed the TCR Vbeta repertoire of SARS-CoV-2-reactive T cells at the subset level.

With regard to this clone: Its antigen has not been determined. No base quality information exists; no much larger clone differs at one position.

Libraries were prepared through the immunoSEQ multiplex PCR assay. For the original study's pipeline: To quantify how much the repertoires of different subsets overlapped, the Chao-Jaccard similarity index was used along with counts of shared clonotypes. TCRdb stores this immuneACCESS table with in-frame sequences only. Part of the clones is absent; in the studies checked, under half of the shortfall reflects unresolved V genes, and no reason is known for the rest. V, J and clone size reflect that table, while D and trimming were determined from the DNA. In all, the sample holds 20,000 or so clones, and over 85% of those were seen once. In total, the top ten clones hold about 0.7% of the sample. Counted from cysteine to phenylalanine, this CDR3 has 15 amino acids. CDR3 DNA is the only sequence kept; it has 45 bases, read in frame from the first base. As encoded in the germline V gene (reference sequence), CDR1 is MNHEY while CDR2 is SMNVEV. V and J are trimmed by 4 bases and 4 bases, and the gene matches miss 9 bases of the junction.

Memory T cell samples that were not cultured were sequenced immediately after ex vivo isolation. From peripheral blood mononuclear cells, the researchers isolated CD4+ total memory, central memory, effector memory and circulating T follicular helper cells. Points the paper makes about the study in general: Consistent with cross-reactivity, between roughly 6 and 25% of SARS-CoV-2 clonotypes also showed up in secondary cultures stimulated with SARS-CoV and/or HKU1 spike. Several of the most expanded SARS-CoV-2-reactive clonotypes were found to be shared between two or all three memory subsets, suggesting intraclonal diversification.

The sequencing here drew on circulating follicular helper CD4+ T cells (cTfh) from blood, taken before the COVID-19 pandemic. The label giving this sample's cell subset or site can be read as: circulating T follicular helper cells. The clonotype comes from a human donor who had COVID-19. The V gene is TRBV27 and the J gene is TRBJ2-5; TRBD2 lines up with 7 middle nucleotides. Read as DNA, the sequence is TGTGCCAGCAGTTCGGCGGGACTAACCGGAGAGACCCAGTACTTC. Protein translation: CASSSAGLTGETQYF.